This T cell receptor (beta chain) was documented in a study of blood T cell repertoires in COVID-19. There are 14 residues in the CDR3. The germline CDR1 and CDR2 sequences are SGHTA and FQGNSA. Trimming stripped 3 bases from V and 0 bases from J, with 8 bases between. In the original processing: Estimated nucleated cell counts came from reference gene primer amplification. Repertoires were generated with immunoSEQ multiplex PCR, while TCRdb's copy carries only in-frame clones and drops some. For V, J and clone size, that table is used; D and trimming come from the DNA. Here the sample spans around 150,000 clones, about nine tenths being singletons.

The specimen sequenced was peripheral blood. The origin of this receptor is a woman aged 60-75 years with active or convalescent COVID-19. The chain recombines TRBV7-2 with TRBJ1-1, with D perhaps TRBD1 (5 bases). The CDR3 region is CASSFRVLNTEAFF. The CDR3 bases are TGTGCCAGCAGCTTCAGGGTTTTGAACACTGAAGCTTTCTTT.